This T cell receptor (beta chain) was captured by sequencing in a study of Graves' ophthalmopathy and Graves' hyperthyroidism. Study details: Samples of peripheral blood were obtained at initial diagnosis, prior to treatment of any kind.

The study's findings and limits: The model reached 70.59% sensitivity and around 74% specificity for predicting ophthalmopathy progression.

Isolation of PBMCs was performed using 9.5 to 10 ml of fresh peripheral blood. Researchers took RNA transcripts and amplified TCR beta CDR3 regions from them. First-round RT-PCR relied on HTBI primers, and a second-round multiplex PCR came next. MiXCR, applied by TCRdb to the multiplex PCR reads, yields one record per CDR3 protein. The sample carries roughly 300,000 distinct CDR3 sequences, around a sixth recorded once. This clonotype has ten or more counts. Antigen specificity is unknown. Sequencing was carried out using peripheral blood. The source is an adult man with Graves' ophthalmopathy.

The CDR3 sequence is CASSQRGRETQYF. CDR3 in DNA: TGTGCCAGCAGCCAACGAGGGAGGGAGACCCAGTACTTC. The chain uses TRBV3-1 and TRBJ2-5, with D perhaps TRBD2 (6 bases). V lost 2 bases and J lost 5, with 9 bases in between. The germline CDR1 and CDR2 sequences are LGHDT and YNNKEL (reference sequence). The CDR3 has 13 residues.